These T cell receptor beta chains were read from a single sample in a study of blood T cell repertoires in COVID-19. Data came from immunoSEQ multiplex PCR; TCRdb stores just in-frame clones and leaves some out. The table includes roughly 280,000 clones, around 90% detected once. The sample comprised peripheral blood. The receptors shown here come from a woman aged 60 to 75 with COVID-19, enrolled during active disease. Both conserved end residues are part of each CDR3. Each record gives: clone size, J gene, V gene, D gene, CDR3 DNA, CDR3 protein. The D gene is left open where the match is weak. Rows give clone size only sometimes, using once, few, many, or a class for an expanded clone.

size: once; J: TRBJ2-5; V: TRBV28; D: TRBD2; DNA: TGTGCCAGCAGGTCTGCGGGAGGCGGGGAGACCCAGTACTTC; CDR3: CASRSAGGGETQYF
size: NA; J: TRBJ1-5; V: TRBV2; D: NA; DNA: TGTGCCAGCAGTGTTGGTGGAGGTCAGCCCCAGCATTTT; CDR3: CASSVGGGQPQHF
size: NA; J: TRBJ2-7; V: TRBV28; D: NA; DNA: TGTGCCAGCAGGTCTGCTGGGCCCTCAACCTACGAGCAGTACTTC; CDR3: CASRSAGPSTYEQYF
size: NA; J: TRBJ2-7; V: TRBV5-1; D: TRBD2; DNA: TGCGCCAGCAGCCTCCCGTTGGCGGGAGACGAGCAGTACTTC; CDR3: CASSLPLAGDEQYF
size: NA; J: TRBJ2-5; V: TRBV7-3; D: TRBD2; DNA: TGTGCCAGCAGCCCCTTTGGAGTAGCGGGAATCCAAGAGACCCAGTACTTC; CDR3: CASSPFGVAGIQETQYF
size: NA; J: TRBJ2-7; V: TRBV24-1; D: TRBD1; DNA: TGTGCCACCAGTGATCCGGGGACAGGGATCGAGCAGTACTTC; CDR3: CATSDPGTGIEQYF
size: NA; J: TRBJ2-1; V: TRBV2; D: TRBD1; DNA: TGTGCCAGCAGTAGACAGGGGGCGTCTTACAATGAGCAGTTCTTC; CDR3: CASSRQGASYNEQFF
size: NA; J: TRBJ1-2; V: TRBV5-1; D: NA; DNA: TGCGCCAGCAGCTTGGAGACCCGGGGAGGTGGCTACACCTTC; CDR3: CASSLETRGGGYTF
size: NA; J: TRBJ2-4; V: TRBV4-2; D: NA; DNA: TGTGCCAGCAGCCAAGGGACATGGTACTTC; CDR3: CASSQGTWYF
size: NA; J: TRBJ2-5; V: TRBV3-1/TRBV3-2; D: NA; DNA: TGTGCCAGCAGCCAAGGCACCTCGAAGGGGGAGACCCAGTACTTC; CDR3: CASSQGTSKGETQYF
size: once; J: TRBJ1-5; V: TRBV5-1; D: NA; DNA: TGCGCCAGCAGCTTGAGCGGGTATAGCAATCAGCCCCAGCATTTT; CDR3: CASSLSGYSNQPQHF
size: NA; J: TRBJ2-7; V: TRBV5-5; D: TRBD2; DNA: TGTGCCAGCAGCTTGAGGCGGGAGGGCCGCGAGCAGTACTTC; CDR3: CASSLRREGREQYF
size: NA; J: TRBJ1-1; V: TRBV6-5; D: NA; DNA: TGTGCCAGCAGGCCGGGAAGGGGGACGGCTTTCTTT; CDR3: CASRPGRGTAFF
size: NA; J: TRBJ2-7; V: TRBV5-1; D: NA; DNA: TGCGCCAGCAGCTCAATTCTAGCGAGCTCCTACGAGCAGTACTTC; CDR3: CASSSILASSYEQYF
size: NA; J: TRBJ2-1; V: TRBV3-1/TRBV3-2; D: TRBD2; DNA: TGTGCCAGCAGTCGGACGAATAGCGGGAGGTGGAATGAGCAGTTCTTC; CDR3: CASSRTNSGRWNEQFF
size: NA; J: TRBJ2-7; V: TRBV19; D: NA; DNA: TGTGCCAGTAGTATAGGGTCGAGATACGAGCAGTACTTC; CDR3: CASSIGSRYEQYF
size: NA; J: TRBJ1-3; V: TRBV7-9; D: NA; DNA: TGTGCCAGCAGCTCTGACAGCAGCTCTGGAAACACCATATATTTT; CDR3: CASSSDSSSGNTIYF
size: NA; J: TRBJ2-3; V: TRBV7-3; D: TRBD2; DNA: TGTGCCAGCAGCTTAACTCGGCGGGGACTAGGCACAGATACGCAGTATTTT; CDR3: CASSLTRRGLGTDTQYF
size: NA; J: TRBJ2-1; V: TRBV3-1/TRBV3-2; D: TRBD2; DNA: TGTGCCAGCAGCCCTCAATTGGCTAGCGGGAGCAATGAGCAGTTCTTC; CDR3: CASSPQLASGSNEQFF
size: once; J: TRBJ2-5; V: TRBV24-1; D: TRBD2; DNA: TGTGCCACCAGTGAGGCCCCCGGGACTAGGAAAGAGACCCAGTACTTC; CDR3: CATSEAPGTRKETQYF
size: NA; J: TRBJ2-2; V: TRBV4-2; D: TRBD2; DNA: TGTGCCAGCAGCCAAGATCTTGGTAGCGGGAGTGCCGGGGAGCTGTTTTTT; CDR3: CASSQDLGSGSAGELFF
size: NA; J: TRBJ1-5; V: TRBV6-1; D: NA; DNA: TGTGCCAGCAGTGAGGGGCCCGGATATTATAGCAATCAGCCCCAGCATTTT; CDR3: CASSEGPGYYSNQPQHF
size: NA; J: TRBJ1-5; V: TRBV4-2; D: NA; DNA: TGTGCCAGCAGCCAAGTGGTGCTGGCGGGGAATAGCAATCAGCCCCAGCATTTT; CDR3: CASSQVVLAGNSNQPQHF
size: once; J: TRBJ2-3; V: TRBV11-3; D: TRBD1; DNA: TGTGCCAGCAGCCTAGGGGACAGCAGGGGTACGCAGTATTTT; CDR3: CASSLGDSRGTQYF
size: NA; J: TRBJ1-6; V: TRBV5-4; D: TRBD1; DNA: TGTGCCAGCAGCTTTGGGTCAGGGGGAATTGGTTCACCCCTCCACTTT; CDR3: CASSFGSGGIGSPLHF
size: NA; J: TRBJ2-7; V: TRBV2; D: TRBD1; DNA: TGTGCCAGCAGAGCCGACAGGGGTACCTACGAGCAGTACTTC; CDR3: CASRADRGTYEQYF
size: NA; J: TRBJ2-1; V: TRBV27; D: TRBD2; DNA: TGTGCCAGCAGTGTCATAGCGGGAGCCTCTAGCAATGAGCAGTTCTTC; CDR3: CASSVIAGASSNEQFF
size: NA; J: TRBJ2-1; V: TRBV7-6; D: NA; DNA: TGTGCCAGCAGCTTAGACAGGAGCTCCTACAATGAGCAGTTCTTC; CDR3: CASSLDRSSYNEQFF
size: NA; J: TRBJ2-7; V: TRBV11-2; D: TRBD2; DNA: TGTGCCAGCACCAATTTAGGACTAGCGGGAGGAGGGGAGCAGTACTTC; CDR3: CASTNLGLAGGGEQYF
size: NA; J: TRBJ2-3; V: TRBV18; D: TRBD2; DNA: TGTGCCAGCTCACTGGGACTAACTAGCACAGATACGCAGTATTTT; CDR3: CASSLGLTSTDTQYF
size: once; J: TRBJ1-2; V: TRBV5-1; D: NA; DNA: TGCGCCAGCAGCTTGTCTGCGGGGGCGTCGATCTATGGCTACACCTTC; CDR3: CASSLSAGASIYGYTF
size: NA; J: TRBJ2-1; V: TRBV7-3; D: NA; DNA: TGTGCCAGCAGCTCACAGTTAGGGGACAATGAGCAGTTCTTC; CDR3: CASSSQLGDNEQFF
size: NA; J: TRBJ1-1; V: TRBV29-1; D: TRBD1; DNA: TGCAGCGCGCTTGTAGGGGGCGCATTTGGCACTGAAGCTTTCTTT; CDR3: CSALVGGAFGTEAFF
size: NA; J: TRBJ2-1; V: TRBV15; D: TRBD2; DNA: TGTGCCACCAGCAGGGCCGGACTAGCGGTGAACAATGAGCAGTTCTTC; CDR3: CATSRAGLAVNNEQFF
size: NA; J: TRBJ2-5; V: TRBV5-4; D: TRBD2; DNA: TGTGCCAGCAGCTTGGTTGGGACTATCCAAGAGACCCAGTACTTC; CDR3: CASSLVGTIQETQYF
size: NA; J: TRBJ1-3; V: TRBV5-1; D: TRBD1; DNA: TGCGCCAGCAGCTTTGCCGGGACAGCCTCTGGAAACACCATATATTTT; CDR3: CASSFAGTASGNTIYF
size: NA; J: TRBJ1-1; V: TRBV10-3; D: TRBD1; DNA: TGTGCCATCAGGAAAGGACAGGGAGACACTGAAGCTTTCTTT; CDR3: CAIRKGQGDTEAFF
size: few; J: TRBJ1-5; V: TRBV30; D: NA; DNA: TGTGCCTGGACCCAATCCAATCAGCCCCAGCATTTT; CDR3: CAWTQSNQPQHF
size: NA; J: TRBJ1-1; V: TRBV28; D: NA; DNA: TGTGCCAGCGAGACAGCTCCAGCCCTCCCAGCTTTCTTT; CDR3: CASETAPALPAFF
size: NA; J: TRBJ1-4; V: TRBV10-3; D: NA; DNA: TGTGCCATCAAGGCCCGGGCGGGTGAAAAACTGTTTTTT; CDR3: CAIKARAGEKLFF
size: few; J: TRBJ2-2; V: TRBV10-3; D: TRBD1; DNA: TGTGCCATCAGCGCTACAGGGGGTTTAGGTACCGGGGAGCTGTTTTTT; CDR3: CAISATGGLGTGELFF
size: NA; J: TRBJ1-1; V: TRBV5-6; D: NA; DNA: TGTGCCAGCAGCCCCCCGGGAGGGCTATTGGACACTGAAGCTTTCTTT; CDR3: CASSPPGGLLDTEAFF
size: NA; J: TRBJ2-7; V: TRBV24-1; D: TRBD1; DNA: TGTGCCACCAGTGATCCTGGACAGGGCCCCCCCTACGAGCAGTACTTC; CDR3: CATSDPGQGPPYEQYF
size: NA; J: TRBJ1-1; V: TRBV30; D: TRBD1; DNA: TGTGCCTGGCGGACAGGGGGCACTACTGAAGCTTTCTTT; CDR3: CAWRTGGTTEAFF
size: NA; J: TRBJ1-2; V: TRBV5-5; D: TRBD1; DNA: TGTGCCAGCAGCCCCAGGGGGCCCTATGGCTACACCTTC; CDR3: CASSPRGPYGYTF
size: NA; J: TRBJ2-1; V: TRBV4-3; D: TRBD1; DNA: TGCGCCAGCAGCCAAGACAAAAAGGGACAGGACTCCTACAATGAGCAGTTCTTC; CDR3: CASSQDKKGQDSYNEQFF